This TCR beta chain was identified during a study of cytomegalovirus exposure and HLA in healthy donors. Notes on the study in general: Most TCR sequences were uncommon, yet certain public TCRs appeared in many donors. TCR beta sequences reportedly predicted most subjects' HLA-A and HLA-B alleles accurately. Follow-up analysis later connected one missense variant in DCLRE1C with trimming of TCR beta V- and J-genes.

Losses at the gene ends were 1 base for V and 1 base for J; bases not matched to a gene: 4. The CDR3 runs to 15 residues. Germline CDR1 reads SGHVS; CDR2 reads FQNEAQ. About this clone: Its target is unknown.

Primers for the PCR totalled 60 Vbeta and 13 Jbeta. In the source study's methods: Later analysis identified 80 million to 90 million unique TCR beta chains, roughly 11 million shared. The repertoire was sequenced with immunoSEQ multiplex PCR; TCRdb's copy has only in-frame clones and lacks some. V, J and clone size derive from that table, while D and trimming were established from the DNA sequence. The sample carries about 120,000 clones, about 80% recorded once. The material sequenced was PBMCs. This receptor was obtained from a young woman in good health and CMV-seropositive. The chain is built from TRBV7-8 and TRBJ2-7; 7 bases map to TRBD1. The CDR3 is CASSLGPTGSYEQYF. The CDR3 nucleotides read TGTGCCAGCAGCTTAGGACCGACAGGGTCCTACGAGCAGTACTTC.